One sample yielded the 8 T cell receptor beta chains listed below, sequenced in a study of OX40 agonist ivuxolimab in advanced cancers. Assay used: immunoSEQ multiplex PCR; TCRdb lists only in-frame clones, some missing. Counted here are 20,000 to 25,000 clones, 81% occurring once; the ten biggest clones make up roughly a quarter. Sequencing used CD4+ or CD8+ T cells sorted from blood, obtained in a trial of the OX40 agonist ivuxolimab. These receptors came from an adult with an advanced solid tumor such as melanoma, head and neck, liver or kidney cancer.

The V call is TRBV5-1, the J call TRBJ2-1; the match to TRBD2 covers 7 bases. The CDR3 covers 14 residues. From germline, CDR1 is SGHRS and CDR2 YFSETQ. V was clipped by 0 bases and J by 8 bases; unmatched bases: 5. Here the CDR3 reads CASSLDWGGYEQFF. CDR3 DNA sequence: TGCGCCAGCAGCTTGGATTGGGGGGGATATGAGCAGTTCTTC. Full variable domain (missing parts from reference TRBV5-1 and TRBJ2-1): KAGVTQTPRYLIKTRGQQVTLSCSPISGHRSVSWYQQTPGQGLQFLFEYFSETQRNKGNFPGRFSGRQFSNSRSEMNVSTLELGDSALYLCASSLDWGGYEQFFGPGTRLTVL.

The rearrangement uses TRBV5-1 and TRBJ2-2; D call uncertain. Germline values: CDR1 SGHRS, CDR2 YFSETQ. There are 12 residues in the CDR3. V lost 0 bases, J lost 9 bases, and 6 bases lay in between. The CDR3 loop is CASSLAQRELFF. CDR3 sequence (DNA): TGCGCCAGCAGCTTGGCCCAAAGGGAGCTGTTTTTT.

The chain links TRBV2 to TRBJ1-1, with D possibly being TRBD1 (5 bases). The CDR3 covers 13 residues. The germline V and J ends were trimmed by 6 bases and 5 bases, with 13 bases remaining between them. Germline loops: CDR1 SNHLY, CDR2 FYNNEI. CDR3 bases: TGTGCCAGCAGCTTCGCTAGGGGTACTGAAGCTTTCTTT. Its translation: CASSFARGTEAFF.

This clone was detected only once. This chain connects TRBV4-1 to TRBJ2-7; weak D call: TRBD1 (6 bases). Germline V lookup: CDR1 MGHRA, CDR2 YSYEKL. The CDR3 spans 15 residues. Trimming pared 1 base from V and 3 bases from J, leaving 13 bases between. CDR3 sequence reads: CASSQVAGAVYEQYF. CDR3 nucleotide sequence: TGCGCCAGCAGCCAAGTGGCAGGGGCGGTCTACGAGCAGTACTTC.

This clone turned up a few times. The chain employs TRBV29-1 and TRBJ2-7, with TRBD1 matching over 10 bases. Losses at the gene ends were 2 bases for V and 3 bases for J; bases not matched to a gene: 1. Germline CDR1 SQVTM, CDR2 ANQGSEA. There are 13 residues in the CDR3. CDR3 DNA sequence: TGCAGCGTTGAATGGGACAGGGGCTACGAGCAGTACTTC. This encodes CSVEWDRGYEQYF.

The chain recombines TRBV27 with TRBJ1-2, with no clear D. The germline gives CDR1 MNHEY, CDR2 SMNVEV (reference sequence). The V end was cut by 7 bases, the J end by 8 bases, with 20 bases between. This CDR3 region has 14 residues. The CDR3 loop is CASTKDVQATGYTF. CDR3 DNA sequence: TGTGCCAGCACGAAGGACGTCCAGGCAACGGGCTACACCTTC.

Concerning this clone itself: One junction end does not reproduce the germline sequence, and a read error may be involved. This chain uses TRBV11-2 with TRBJ1-6, with D maybe TRBD1 (5 bases). CDR1 is SGHAT, CDR2 FQNNGV, per germline. The CDR3 is 15 residues long. The CDR3 nucleotides are TGTGCCGGCAGCTTAGGCCGAGGCAGGGATCCACCCCTCCACTTT. This codes for CAGSLGRGRDPPLHF.

CDR3 DNA: TGTGCCAGCAGCCAGGTGGCCTACGAGCAGTACTTC. Translating it yields CASSQVAYEQYF. The rearrangement uses TRBV5-6 and TRBJ2-7; D not certain. CDR3 size: 12 residues. The germline V gene has CDR1 SGHDT and CDR2 YYEEEE. Trimming left V 4 bases short and J 2 bases short, with 7 bases between. The full variable domain, rest sourced from reference TRBV5-6 and TRBJ2-7, is DAGVTQSPTHLIKTRGQQVTLRCSPKSGHDTVSWYQQALGQGPQFIFQYYEEEERQRGNFPDRFSGHQFPNYSSELNVNALLLGDSALYLCASSQVAYEQYFGPGTRLTVT.